This T cell receptor beta chain was identified during a study of cytomegalovirus exposure and HLA in healthy donors. Study-wide findings and caveats: Rare TCR sequences dominated, though some public TCRs recurred in many donors. Cytomegalovirus-associated TCR beta chains were listed, numbering some 180.

As concerns this clone: No antigen is known for it.

CDR3 length equals 13 residues. Germline trimming cut 1 base from V and 5 bases from J; bases unmatched to any gene: 0. CDR1 and CDR2 from the germline V gene are MNHEY and SMNVEV (reference sequence). Sequencing used immunoSEQ multiplex PCR; TCRdb keeps in-frame clones, though not all of them. The sample shows fewer than 100,000 clones, 94% of them seen only once. The chain uses TRBV27 and TRBJ2-3, with 7 bases identical to TRBD2. The material sequenced was PBMCs. The TCR sequence derives from a woman aged 18-29 years in good health and CMV-seronegative. The CDR3 DNA reads as TGTGCCAGCAGTTTATGGGGGGGAGATACGCAGTATTTT. Amino acid sequence: CASSLWGGDTQYF.